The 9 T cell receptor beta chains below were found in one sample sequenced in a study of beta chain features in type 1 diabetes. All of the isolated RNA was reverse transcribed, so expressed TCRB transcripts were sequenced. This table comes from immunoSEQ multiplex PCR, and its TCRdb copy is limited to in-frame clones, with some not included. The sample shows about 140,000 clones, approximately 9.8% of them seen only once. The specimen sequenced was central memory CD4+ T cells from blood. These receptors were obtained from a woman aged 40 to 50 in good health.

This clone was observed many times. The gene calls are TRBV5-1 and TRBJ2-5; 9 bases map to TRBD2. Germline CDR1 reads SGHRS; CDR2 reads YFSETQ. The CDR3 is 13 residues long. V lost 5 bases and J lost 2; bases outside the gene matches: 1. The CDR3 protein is CASSTSGQETQYF. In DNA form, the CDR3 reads TGCGCCAGCAGTACTAGCGGGCAAGAGACCCAGTACTTC.

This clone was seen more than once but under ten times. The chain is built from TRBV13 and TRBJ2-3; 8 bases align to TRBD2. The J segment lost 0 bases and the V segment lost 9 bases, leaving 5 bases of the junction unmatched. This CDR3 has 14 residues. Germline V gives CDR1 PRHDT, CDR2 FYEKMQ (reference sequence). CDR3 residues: CASRGLASTDTQYF. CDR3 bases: TGTGCCAGTCGAGGACTAGCAAGCACAGATACGCAGTATTTT. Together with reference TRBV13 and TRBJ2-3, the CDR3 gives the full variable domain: AAGVIQSPRHLIKEKRETATLKCYPIPRHDTVYWYQQGPGQDPQFLISFYEKMQSDKGSIPDRFSAQQFSDYHSELNMSSLELGDSALYFCASRGLASTDTQYFGPGTRLTVL.

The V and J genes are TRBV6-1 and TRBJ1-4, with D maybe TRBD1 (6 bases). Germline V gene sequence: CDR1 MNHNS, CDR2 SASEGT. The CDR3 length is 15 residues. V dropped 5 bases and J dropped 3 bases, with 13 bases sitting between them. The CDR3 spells CASSPEGVANEKLFF. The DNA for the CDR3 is TGTGCCAGCAGTCCCGAGGGGGTTGCTAATGAAAAACTGTTTTTT.

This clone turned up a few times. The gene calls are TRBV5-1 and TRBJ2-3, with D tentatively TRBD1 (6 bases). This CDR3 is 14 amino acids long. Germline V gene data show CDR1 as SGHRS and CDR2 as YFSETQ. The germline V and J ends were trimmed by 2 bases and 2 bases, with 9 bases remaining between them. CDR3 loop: CASSLQGYTDTQYF. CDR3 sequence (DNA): TGCGCCAGCAGCTTACAGGGATACACAGATACGCAGTATTTT.

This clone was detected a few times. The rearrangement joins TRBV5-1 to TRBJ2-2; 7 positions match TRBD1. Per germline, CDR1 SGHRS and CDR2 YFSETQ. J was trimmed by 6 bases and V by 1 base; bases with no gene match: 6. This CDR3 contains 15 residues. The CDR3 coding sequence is TGCGCCAGCAGCTTGATGAGACAGGGCGCCGGGGAGCTGTTTTTT. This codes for CASSLMRQGAGELFF.

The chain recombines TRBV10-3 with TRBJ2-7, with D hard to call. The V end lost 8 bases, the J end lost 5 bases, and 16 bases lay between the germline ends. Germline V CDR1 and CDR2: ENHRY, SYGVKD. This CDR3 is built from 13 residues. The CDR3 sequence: CAIRGSSVDEQYF. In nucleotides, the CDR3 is TGTGCCATCCGAGGCAGTTCTGTGGACGAGCAGTACTTC.

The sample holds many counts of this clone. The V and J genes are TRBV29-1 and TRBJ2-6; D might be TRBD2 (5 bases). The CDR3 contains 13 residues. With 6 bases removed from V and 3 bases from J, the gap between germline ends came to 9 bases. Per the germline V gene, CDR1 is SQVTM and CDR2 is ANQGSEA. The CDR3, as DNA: TGCAGCGTGGGGAGAGATGGGGCCAACGTCCTGACTTTC. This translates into CSVGRDGANVLTF.

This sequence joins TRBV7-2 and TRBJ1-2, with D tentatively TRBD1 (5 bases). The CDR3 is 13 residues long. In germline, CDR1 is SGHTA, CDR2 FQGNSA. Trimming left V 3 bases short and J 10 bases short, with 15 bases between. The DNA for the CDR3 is TGTGCCAGCAGCTTCTACCAGGGTCGGGCCTACACCTTC. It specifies CASSFYQGRAYTF.

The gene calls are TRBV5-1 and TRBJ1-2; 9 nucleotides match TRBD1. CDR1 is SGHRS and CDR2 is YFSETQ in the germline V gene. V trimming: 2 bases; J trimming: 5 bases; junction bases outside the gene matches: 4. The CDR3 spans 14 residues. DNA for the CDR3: TGCGCCAGCAGCTTTCGGACAGGGGAATATGGCTACACCTTC. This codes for CASSFRTGEYGYTF.